Sequencing of this T cell receptor beta chain was carried out in a study of OX40 agonist ivuxolimab in advanced cancers. Profiled with immunoSEQ multiplex PCR; TCRdb holds only in-frame clones, not every one. This table has some 80,000 clones, 65% to 90% appearing once. Germline V CDR1 and CDR2: SGHTA, FQGTGA. The CDR3 consists of 15 residues. J gave up 5 bases and V 5 bases, and 8 bases lay outside the gene matches. This clonotype was sampled from an adult with an advanced solid tumor such as melanoma, head and neck, liver or kidney cancer. The genes are TRBV7-3 and TRBJ2-2, with 7 bases that match TRBD1. The specimen comprised CD4+ or CD8+ T cells sorted from blood, sampled in a trial of the OX40 agonist ivuxolimab. CDR3 amino acids: CASSQGTVRTGELFF. The CDR3 region has the DNA TGTGCCAGCAGCCAAGGGACAGTGAGGACCGGGGAGCTGTTTTTT.